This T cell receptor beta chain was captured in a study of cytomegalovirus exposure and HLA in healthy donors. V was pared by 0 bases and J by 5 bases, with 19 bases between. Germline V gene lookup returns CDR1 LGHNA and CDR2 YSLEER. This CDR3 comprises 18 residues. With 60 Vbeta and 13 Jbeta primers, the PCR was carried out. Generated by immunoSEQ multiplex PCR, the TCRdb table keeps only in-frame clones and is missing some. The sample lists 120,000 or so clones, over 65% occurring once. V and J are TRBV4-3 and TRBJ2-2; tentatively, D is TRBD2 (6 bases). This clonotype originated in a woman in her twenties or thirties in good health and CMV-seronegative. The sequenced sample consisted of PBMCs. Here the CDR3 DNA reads TGCGCCAGCAGCCAAGACTCCCTCTGGGCGGGACGGACCGGGGAGCTGTTTTTT. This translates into CASSQDSLWAGRTGELFF.